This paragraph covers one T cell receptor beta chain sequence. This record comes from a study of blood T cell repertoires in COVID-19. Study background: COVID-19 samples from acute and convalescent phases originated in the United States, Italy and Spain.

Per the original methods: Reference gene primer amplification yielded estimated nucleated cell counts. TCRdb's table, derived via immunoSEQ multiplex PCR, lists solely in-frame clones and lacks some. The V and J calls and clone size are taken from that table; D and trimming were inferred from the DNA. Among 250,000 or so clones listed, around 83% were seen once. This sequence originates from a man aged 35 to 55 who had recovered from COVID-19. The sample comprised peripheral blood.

The CDR3 sequence: CATGWDRGLSGNTIYF. CDR3 DNA: TGTGCCACCGGATGGGACAGGGGGCTCTCTGGAAACACCATATATTTT. The rearrangement uses TRBV24-1 and TRBJ1-3; the match to TRBD1 covers 12 bases. The CDR3 covers 16 residues. Germline V gene data show CDR1 as KGHDR and CDR2 as SFDVKD. Trimming cost V 9 bases and J 0 bases; bases outside gene matches: 5.